One and the same sample provided the 7 T cell receptor beta chains below, sequenced in a study of molecular identifiers for immune sequencing clone quantification. TCRdb re-analysed the PCR reads in MiXCR, keeping a single row per CDR3 protein. The sample records hundreds of thousands of distinct CDR3 sequences, approximately 24% being singletons. The source material was naive CD8+ T cells from blood, with Jurkat cell RNA spiked in. Noted subset: FACS-sorted CD8+CD4-CCR7+CD45RA+ naive T cells. The source is a human donor in good health. Some libraries in this study had Jurkat cell RNA spiked in.

The chain recombines TRBV19 with TRBJ1-1; no firm D call. Trimming removed 11 bases at V and 1 base at J, with 17 bases between. There are 14 residues in the CDR3. CDR1 is LNHDA, CDR2 SQIVND, per germline (reference sequence). This CDR3 is CAGTLYGGNTEAFF. In DNA, the CDR3 is TGTGCCGGTACTCTATACGGAGGGAACACTGAAGCTTTCTTT.

This clonotype was picked up a small number of times. CDR3 loop: CASSTRQGPNANEQFF. CDR3 DNA: TGTGCCAGCAGCACAAGACAGGGCCCCAACGCCAATGAGCAGTTCTTC. The rearrangement joins TRBV7-9 to TRBJ2-1, with 7 bases matching TRBD1. The CDR3 is made up of 16 amino acids. The V gene end was trimmed by 5 bases and the J gene end by 6 bases; junction bases not matched to a gene: 13. The germline V gene encodes CDR1 SEHNR and CDR2 FQNEAQ (reference sequence).

This clonotype came up many times. The J gene is TRBJ2-5, the V gene TRBV9; no reliable D call. The CDR3 covers 15 residues. In germline, CDR1 is SGDLS, CDR2 YYNGEE. The V end was cut by 0 bases, the J end by 0 bases, with 9 bases between. CDR3: CASSVGTADQETQYF. The CDR3 nucleotides read TGTGCCAGCAGCGTAGGTACGGCAGACCAAGAGACCCAGTACTTC.

The chain couples TRBV3-2 to TRBJ1-5. TRBV3-2 is listed as a pseudogene. The CDR3 covers 16 residues. Here the CDR3 DNA reads TGTGCCAGCAGCCACCAATGGACGTATGGCAATCAGCCCCAGCATTTT. Its protein product is CASSHQWTYGNQPQHF.

This clonotype was detected ten times or more. The chain recombines TRBV19 with TRBJ2-3; D is uncertain. The CDR3 runs 12 residues. V lost 6 bases and J lost 2, with 6 bases in between. Germline V gene sequence: CDR1 LNHDA, CDR2 SQIVND (reference sequence). For the CDR3, the DNA is TGTGCCAGTAGGGCCTTCACAGATACGCAGTATTTT. This encodes CASRAFTDTQYF.

The V gene is TRBV6-2 or TRBV6-3, the J gene TRBJ2-1; TRBD2 might be the D (6 bases). The CDR3 is made up of 14 amino acids. Looked up from germline, CDR1 is MNHEY and CDR2 is SVGEGT. Between the trimmed V and J ends, which lost 5 bases and 5 bases, there was a span of 13 bases. The CDR3 reads CASSLPGLHNEQFF. In DNA form, the CDR3 reads TGTGCCAGCAGTCTCCCGGGACTTCACAATGAGCAGTTCTTC.

This clonotype was seen ten or more times. The chain couples TRBV5-5 to TRBJ2-7, with TRBD2 matching over 8 bases. Looked up from germline, CDR1 is SGHKS and CDR2 is YYEKEE (reference sequence). The CDR3 spans 13 residues. Germline trimming cut 4 bases from V and 5 bases from J; bases unmatched to any gene: 5. In DNA form, the CDR3 reads TGTGCCAGCAGCAACGGACTAGCCCACGAGCAGTACTTC. Translation gives CASSNGLAHEQYF.